One sample yielded the 17 T cell receptor beta chains listed below, sequenced in a study of blood T cells in healthy people across ages. With a J-beta primer mix and a sample-barcoded 5' primer, a second PCR ran about 7 to 11 cycles. TCRdb passed the 5' RACE reads through MiXCR, listing each CDR3 protein once. The table has roughly 1,700,000 distinct CDR3 sequences, about 30% seen once; the top ten hold 7.7%. Sequences were obtained from blood. The receptors stem from a woman aged 25-40 years in good health.

This clonotype was detected only a few times. The chain employs TRBV20-1 and TRBJ2-4; D unresolved. The DNA end is a closer match to TRBJ2-5, so the J assignment may be wrong. The germline gives CDR1 DFQATT, CDR2 SNEGSKA (reference sequence). The CDR3 extends over 12 amino acids. The CDR3 bases are TGCAGTCCTTCTTCGACCAGGGAGACCCAGTACTTC. Translating gives CSPSSTRETQYF.

V gene TRBV9 combines with J gene TRBJ1-2; 8 bases agree with TRBD1. Germline-derived CDR1 and CDR2 are SGDLS and YYNGEE. V lost 5 bases and J lost 6; bases outside the gene matches: 6. The CDR3 sequence is 13 residues long. DNA for the CDR3: TGTGCCAGCAGTGCAGGGGGCTGGGATGGCTACACCTTC. It translates to CASSAGGWDGYTF. The variable domain in full, completed from reference TRBV9 and TRBJ1-2, reads DSGVTQTPKHLITATGQRVTLRCSPRSGDLSVYWYQQSLDQGLQFLIQYYNGEERAKGNILERFSAQQFPDLHSELNLSSLELGDSALYFCASSAGGWDGYTFGSGTRLTVV.

The chain links TRBV2 to TRBJ2-4, with no clear D. Matching the DNA end better, TRBJ2-7 makes the J call doubtful. The CDR3 length is 13 residues. The germline gives CDR1 SNHLY, CDR2 FYNNEI. Here the CDR3 reads CASSEAPGIEQYF. Here the CDR3 DNA reads TGTGCCAGCAGTGAAGCGCCAGGAATCGAGCAGTACTTC.

The rearrangement links TRBV5-1 to TRBJ2-7, with a weak D call TRBD1 (5 bases). CDR3 size: 13 residues. Germline V CDR1 and CDR2: SGHRS, YFSETQ. Trimming removed 1 base at V and 7 bases at J, with 12 bases between. The CDR3 sequence: CASSLLQGWEQYF. In DNA form, the CDR3 reads TGCGCCAGCAGCTTGCTCCAGGGCTGGGAGCAGTACTTC.

Concerning this clonotype: A single base separates this from a much larger clone, so it may be a read error. The CDR3: CASVQDRRDYTF. DNA of the CDR3: TGTGCTAGTGTCCAAGACAGGCGCGACTACACCTTC. The gene calls are TRBV12-5 and TRBJ1-2; a weak D match, TRBD1 (6 bases). V was shortened by 7 bases and J by 10 bases, with 16 bases between the two germline ends. Germline loops: CDR1 LGHNT, CDR2 FRNRAP. This CDR3 contains 12 residues.

This rearrangement joins TRBV2 to TRBJ1-5; D remains unclear. The germline CDR1 and CDR2 sequences are SNHLY and FYNNEI. Between the trimmed V and J ends, which lost 1 base and 3 bases, there was a span of 13 bases. This CDR3 region has 16 residues. The DNA for the CDR3 is TGTGCCAGCAGTGAAGACGGGCAGTCATTCAATCAGCCCCAGCATTTT. It is translated as CASSEDGQSFNQPQHF.

The chain links TRBV18 to TRBJ1-1; D is uncertain. Germline V gives CDR1 KGHSH, CDR2 LQKENI. V lost 3 bases and J 8 bases, leaving 13 bases between the germline ends. CDR3 length: 13 amino acids. CDR3 residues: CASSPGQELEAFF. CDR3 nucleotides: TGTGCCAGCTCACCCGGGCAGGAGCTAGAAGCTTTCTTT. The whole variable domain, remainder taken from reference TRBV18 and TRBJ1-1, is NAGVMQNPRHLVRRRGQEARLRCSPMKGHSHVYWYRQLPEEGLKFMVYLQKENIIDESGMPKERFSAEFPKEGPSILRIQQVVRGDSAAYFCASSPGQELEAFFGQGTRLTVV.

This clonotype was observed a few times. This chain connects TRBV6-2 or TRBV6-3 to TRBJ2-3, with 13 bases aligning to TRBD2. This CDR3 is 17 amino acids long. Germline V CDR1 and CDR2: MNHEY, SVGEGT. J gave up 3 bases and V 5 bases, and 8 bases lay outside the gene matches. The CDR3 spells CASSPTGLAGKTDTQYF. The DNA for the CDR3 is TGTGCCAGCAGTCCGACGGGACTAGCGGGAAAGACAGATACGCAGTATTTT.

The chain carries TRBV20-1 and TRBJ2-5, with D possibly TRBD2 on 5 matching bases. Germline CDR1 is DFQATT and CDR2 is SNEGSKA (reference sequence). With 0 bases removed from V and 1 base from J, the gap between germline ends came to 9 bases. The CDR3 is 14 residues long. The CDR3 loop is CSARDWSGQETQYF. In nucleotides, the CDR3 is TGCAGTGCTAGAGATTGGAGCGGCCAAGAGACCCAGTACTTC.

This clonotype has more than one count but fewer than ten. The CDR3 sequence is CASSLGNGYNEQFF. CDR3 DNA sequence: TGCGCCAGCAGCTTGGGAAACGGCTACAATGAGCAGTTCTTC. V usage is TRBV5-1 and J usage is TRBJ2-1; no clear D. Germline V CDR1 and CDR2: SGHRS, YFSETQ. This CDR3 is 14 amino acids long. Trimming removed 0 bases at V and 3 bases at J, with 7 bases between.

The chain couples TRBV7-9 to TRBJ1-2, with a tentative D call TRBD1 (5 bases). Trimming removed 2 bases from V and 2 bases from J, with 12 bases in between. Germline V gene data show CDR1 as SEHNR and CDR2 as FQNEAQ (reference sequence). This CDR3 is 15 amino acids long. The CDR3 reads CASSLCGRENYGYTF. The CDR3 DNA sequence: TGTGCCAGCAGCTTATGTGGCAGGGAGAACTATGGCTACACCTTC.

This clonotype was seen many times. The chain links TRBV7-2 to TRBJ1-2; a weak D match, TRBD1 (5 bases). CDR1 and CDR2 (germline): SGHTA, FQGNSA. The CDR3 runs to 12 residues. Between the trimmed V and J ends, which lost 5 bases and 10 bases, there was a span of 14 bases. The CDR3 reads CASSVQGPNYTF. DNA for the CDR3: TGTGCCAGCAGCGTCCAGGGTCCTAACTACACCTTC.

In this sample, this clonotype turned up many times. This chain joins TRBV12-3 or TRBV12-4 and TRBJ2-1, with D maybe TRBD2 (6 bases). Trimming took off 5 bases at V and 10 bases at J, with 15 bases between the two ends. The CDR3 loop spans 13 amino acids. The CDR3 bases are TGTGCCAGCAGTGACAGACTAGGGCAGGAGCAGTTCTTC. Its translation: CASSDRLGQEQFF.

Points on this clonotype: A much larger clone lies one base from this, so it may be a read error. V and J are TRBV29-1 and TRBJ2-5; D could derive from TRBD1 or TRBD2 (6 bases each). The CDR3 extends over 13 amino acids. Germline V gene data show CDR1 as SQVTM and CDR2 as ANQGSEA. The CDR3 nucleotides read TGCGGCGTAACTAGGGGGGCCGGCGAGACCCAGTACTTC. It encodes CGVTRGAGETQYF. Complete variable domain (other parts from reference TRBV29-1 and TRBJ2-5): SAVISQKPSRDICQRGTSLTIQCQVDSQVTMMFWYRQQPGQSLTLIATANQGSEATYESGFVIDKFPISRPNLTFSTLTVSNMSPEDSSIYLCGVTRGAGETQYFGPGTRLLVL.

The chain is built from TRBV20-1 and TRBJ2-3; possibly TRBD1 for D (6 bases). Germline CDR1 reads DFQATT; CDR2 reads SNEGSKA (reference sequence). V lost 0 bases to trimming and J lost 1 base, with 11 bases between them. The CDR3 runs 15 residues. CDR3: CSARDEAGGTDTQYF. The DNA of the CDR3 is TGCAGTGCTAGAGATGAGGCAGGGGGCACAGATACGCAGTATTTT.

This clonotype appeared many times. CDR3 in amino acids: CASSQEGTGGTYEQYF. The DNA of the CDR3 is TGCGCCAGCAGCCAAGAGGGGACAGGGGGCACCTACGAGCAGTACTTC. This rearrangement joins TRBV4-1 to TRBJ2-7, with 12 bases fitting TRBD1. In germline, CDR1 is MGHRA, CDR2 YSYEKL. J was trimmed by 2 bases and V by 0 bases; bases with no gene match: 2. The CDR3 is 16 residues long.

The chain employs TRBV6-5 and TRBJ2-7; 8 bases line up with TRBD1. Trimming cost V 5 bases and J 3 bases; bases outside gene matches: 9. CDR3 length equals 15 residues. Germline CDR1 and CDR2: MNHEY and SVGAGI. For the CDR3, the DNA is TGTGCCAGCAGTGTCTCCGGGACAGGCCGCTACGAGCAGTACTTC. Residues: CASSVSGTGRYEQYF.